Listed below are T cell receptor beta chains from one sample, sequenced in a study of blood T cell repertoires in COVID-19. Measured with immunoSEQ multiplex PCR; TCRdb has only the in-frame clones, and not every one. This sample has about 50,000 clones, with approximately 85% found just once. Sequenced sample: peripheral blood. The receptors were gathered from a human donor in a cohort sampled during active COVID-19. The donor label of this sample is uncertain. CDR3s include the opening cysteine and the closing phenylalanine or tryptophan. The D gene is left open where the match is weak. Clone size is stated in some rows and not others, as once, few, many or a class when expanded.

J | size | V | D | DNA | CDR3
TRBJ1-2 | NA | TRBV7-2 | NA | TGTGCCAGCAGCTTACAGGGGACTATTAGCTATGGCTACACCTTC | CASSLQGTISYGYTF
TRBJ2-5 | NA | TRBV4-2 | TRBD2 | TGTGCCAGCAGCCAAGATTTATTGGGGGGGGATCAGACCCAGTACTTC | CASSQDLLGGDQTQYF
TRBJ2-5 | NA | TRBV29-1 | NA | TGCAGCGTCCGACAGGAAACAGAGACCCAGTACTTC | CSVRQETETQYF
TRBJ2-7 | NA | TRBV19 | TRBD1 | TGTGCCAGTAGTATGGACAGGGACTACGAGCAGTACTTC | CASSMDRDYEQYF
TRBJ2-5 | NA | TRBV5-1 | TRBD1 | TGCGCCAGCAGCTTGCGGGGACAGGGCCTCCAAGAGACCCAGTACTTC | CASSLRGQGLQETQYF
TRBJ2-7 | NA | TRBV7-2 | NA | TGTGCCAGCAGCTTAGCCACGGGCTACGAGCAGTACTTC | CASSLATGYEQYF
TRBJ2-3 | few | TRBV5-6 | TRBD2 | TGTGCCAGCAGCTTAAATAGCGGGGGCGCTAGCACAGATACGCAGTATTTT | CASSLNSGGASTDTQYF
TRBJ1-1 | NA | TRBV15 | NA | TGTGCCACCAGCGGCCTCTCCGAAGCTTTCTTT | CATSGLSEAFF
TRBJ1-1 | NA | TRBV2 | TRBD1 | TGTGCCAGCAGAACCGGGACAGGGTACACTGAAGCTTTCTTT | CASRTGTGYTEAFF
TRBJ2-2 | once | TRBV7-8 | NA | TGTGCCAGCAGCTTATTGGAGGCGGATCAGTTTTTGGGGGAGCTGTTTTTT | CASSLLEADQFLGELFF
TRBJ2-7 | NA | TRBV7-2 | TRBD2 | TGTGCCAGCAGCCCAGGGAGGGGAGCCTACGAGCAGTACTTC | CASSPGRGAYEQYF
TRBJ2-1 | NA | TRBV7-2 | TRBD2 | TGTGCCAGCAGCCACGGGGGGGCATGGAATGAGCAGTTCTTC | CASSHGGAWNEQFF
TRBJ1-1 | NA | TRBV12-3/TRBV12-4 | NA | TGTGCCAGCAGTTTAGCTTGGAGGTCTGAAGCTTTCTTT | CASSLAWRSEAFF
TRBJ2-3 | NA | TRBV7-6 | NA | TGTGCCAGCAGCTTACAAGACGGGGGGCCCCCAGATACGCAGTATTTT | CASSLQDGGPPDTQYF
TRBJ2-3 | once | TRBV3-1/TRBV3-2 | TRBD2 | TGTGCCAGCAGCCAAGACTGGACTAGCGGCACAGATACGCAGTATTTT | CASSQDWTSGTDTQYF
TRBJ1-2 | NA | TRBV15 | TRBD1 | TGTGCCACCTACGACAGGGACTATGGCTACACCTTC | CATYDRDYGYTF
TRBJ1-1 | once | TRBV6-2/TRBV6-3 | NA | TGTGCCAGCAGTAAACAAAGGGGTGTAGGGACTGAAGCTTTCTTT | CASSKQRGVGTEAFF
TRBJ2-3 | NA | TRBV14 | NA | TGTGCCAGCAAGCCTAGCTTATCTAGCACAGATACGCAGTATTTT | CASKPSLSSTDTQYF
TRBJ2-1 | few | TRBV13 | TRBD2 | TGTGCCAGCAGCTTATTGGCTAGCGGGGGGGTTTACAATGAGCAGTTCTTC | CASSLLASGGVYNEQFF
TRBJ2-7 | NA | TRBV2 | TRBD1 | TGTGCCAGCAGCCAATTGGACAGGGGGCAGCATCACTTC | CASSQLDRGQHHF
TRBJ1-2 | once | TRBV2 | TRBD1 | TGTGCCAGCAGTATTTTAGACAGGGTCAATGGCTACACCTTC | CASSILDRVNGYTF
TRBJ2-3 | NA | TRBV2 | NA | TGTGCCAGCAGTGGGGGCACAGCTCTTACTAGCACAGATACGCAGTATTTT | CASSGGTALTSTDTQYF
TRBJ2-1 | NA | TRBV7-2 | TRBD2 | TGTGCCAGCAGCTTGGCGGGGGATCTTATTAATGAGCAGTTCTTC | CASSLAGDLINEQFF
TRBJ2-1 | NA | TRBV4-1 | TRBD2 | TGCGCCAGCAGCCAAGTAGCGGGGCTCTACAATGAGCAGTTCTTC | CASSQVAGLYNEQFF
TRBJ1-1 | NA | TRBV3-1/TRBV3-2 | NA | TGTGCCAGCAGCTTCCGACAGGCTGAAGCTTTCTTT | CASSFRQAEAFF
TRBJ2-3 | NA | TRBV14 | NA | TGTGCCAGCAGCCAACTTGCGGGGCTGGGCACAGATACGCAGTATTTT | CASSQLAGLGTDTQYF
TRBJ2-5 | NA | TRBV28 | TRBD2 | TGTGCCACCTTTGAGCGGGGGGCCTCACAAGAGACCCAGTACTTC | CATFERGASQETQYF
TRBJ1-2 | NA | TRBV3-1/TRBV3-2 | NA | TGTGCCAGCAGCCAAGATACGGCGGGATATGGCTACACCTTC | CASSQDTAGYGYTF
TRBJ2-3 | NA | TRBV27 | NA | TGTGCCAAAAAGCCAGATACGCAGTATTTT | CAKKPDTQYF
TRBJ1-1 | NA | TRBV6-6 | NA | TGTGCCAGCGGCCGGGACACCTCATTT | CASGRDTSF
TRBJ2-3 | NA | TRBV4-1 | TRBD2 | TGCGCCAGCAGCCCGAGCCGACTAGCGGGGGGCACAGATACGCAGTATTTT | CASSPSRLAGGTDTQYF
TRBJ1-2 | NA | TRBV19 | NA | TGTGCCATCCCCTCGGCAGGGACTGGGGGCTACACCTTC | CAIPSAGTGGYTF
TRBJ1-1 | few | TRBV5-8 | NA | TGTGCCAGCAGCTTGTCTATCAGGGTAATGAACACTGAAGCTTTCTTT | CASSLSIRVMNTEAFF
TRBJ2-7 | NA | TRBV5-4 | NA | TGTGCCAGCAGCGCTTCTGGGCTCTCCTACGAGCAGTACTTC | CASSASGLSYEQYF
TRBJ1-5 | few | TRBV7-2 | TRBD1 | TGTGCCAGCAGCTTGCGATCCGGGACAGGAGACTTAAATCAGCCCCAGCATTTT | CASSLRSGTGDLNQPQHF
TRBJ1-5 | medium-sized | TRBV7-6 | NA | TGTGCCAGCAGCTCGGAGACAGGTAGCAATCAGCCCCAGCATTTT | CASSSETGSNQPQHF
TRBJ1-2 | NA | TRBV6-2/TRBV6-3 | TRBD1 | TGTGCCAGCAGTTCCCCGGGACAGGGTGTCTATGGCTACACCTTC | CASSSPGQGVYGYTF
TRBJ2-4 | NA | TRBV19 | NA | TGTGCCAGTAGTTCCCCCGGCAGAGGGATAGCCAAAAACATTCAGTACTTC | CASSSPGRGIAKNIQYF
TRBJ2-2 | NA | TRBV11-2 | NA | TGTGCCAGCAGCCGTAGAGGGAACACCGGGGAGCTGTTTTTT | CASSRRGNTGELFF
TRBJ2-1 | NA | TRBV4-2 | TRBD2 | TGTGCCAGCAGCCAAGAAGGGGAATATGAAGCGGGGGGCTGGGAGCAGTTCTTC | CASSQEGEYEAGGWEQFF
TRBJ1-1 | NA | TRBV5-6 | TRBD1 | TGTGCCAGCAGCTTGAGGACAGGGGAGGCCACTGAAGCTTTCTTT | CASSLRTGEATEAFF
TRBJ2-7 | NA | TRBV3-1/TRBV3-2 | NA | TGTGCCAGCAGCCAAGGCTCCAGGGACGAGCAGTACTTC | CASSQGSRDEQYF
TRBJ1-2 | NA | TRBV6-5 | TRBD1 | TGTGCCACTCTATTTGACAGGGAGGACGGCTACACCTTC | CATLFDREDGYTF
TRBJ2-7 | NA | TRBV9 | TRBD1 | TGTGCCAGCAGCGTAGGACAGGGGACCTACGAGCAGTACTTC | CASSVGQGTYEQYF
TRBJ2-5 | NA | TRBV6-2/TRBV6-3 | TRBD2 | TGTGCCAGCAGTACCAAGCTAGCGGGGGGTAGAGAGACCCAGTACTTC | CASSTKLAGGRETQYF
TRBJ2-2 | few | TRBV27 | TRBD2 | TGTGCCAGCCGGGGGGGGAGTCAGAACACCGGGGAGCTGTTTTTT | CASRGGSQNTGELFF
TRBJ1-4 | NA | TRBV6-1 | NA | TGTGCCAGCAGTGAAGCCGGTCCTGCGGGGGGGTATGAAAAACTGTTTTTT | CASSEAGPAGGYEKLFF
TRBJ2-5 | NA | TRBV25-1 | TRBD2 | TGTGCCAGCAGGACTAGCGGGGGAGAGACCCAGTACTTC | CASRTSGGETQYF
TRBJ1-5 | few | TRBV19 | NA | TGTGCCAGTAGTATGGGCATAGTGGGCAATCAGCCCCAGCATTTT | CASSMGIVGNQPQHF
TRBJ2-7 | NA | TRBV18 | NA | TGTGCCAGCTCACCAGGAGGGACCTACGAGCAGTACTTC | CASSPGGTYEQYF